The T cell receptor beta chain under discussion was sequenced for a study of cytomegalovirus exposure and HLA in healthy donors. Study conclusions and caveats: Some TCR beta chains (around 160 of them) were listed as cytomegalovirus-associated. Some V segments, including TRBV6-2 and TRBV6-3, were excluded as indistinguishable. According to a later analysis, donors in an Asian-associated ancestry cluster reportedly had fewer N-insertions than the roughly 670-donor mean.

Details on this clone: Antigen specificity is unknown.

PCR employed 60 Vbeta and 13 Jbeta primers. Generated by immunoSEQ multiplex PCR, the TCRdb table keeps only in-frame clones and is missing some. Of 240,000 or so clones in the sample, approximately 80% were seen once. This CDR3 contains 14 residues. V shed 6 bases and J shed 5 bases, with 16 bases lying between them. Germline V gives CDR1 SQVTM, CDR2 ANQGSEA. The sample consisted of PBMCs. The V call is TRBV29-1, the J call TRBJ1-4, with D perhaps TRBD1 (5 bases). This TCR came from a woman aged 55-69 years in good health and CMV-seropositive. The CDR3 loop is CSVVRTGGNEKLFF. As DNA, the CDR3 is TGCAGCGTGGTAAGGACGGGGGGGAATGAAAAACTGTTTTTT.